The sequence of this T cell receptor beta chain was determined in a study of CXCR3-negative and CXCR3-positive naive CD8 T cells. UMI-labeled TRB cDNA libraries were prepared by 5' RACE. Reanalyzing the 5' RACE reads, TCRdb keeps one entry per CDR3 protein, without DNA. The sample holds 5,000 to 7,000 distinct CDR3 sequences. As regards this clonotype: Its antigen remains unidentified.

Findings of the study overall: Diversity in memory CD8+ cells fell much lower than the comparably high levels seen in both naive subsets. Memory cells differed in TRBV-TRBJ usage, but naive CXCR3-negative and CXCR3-positive cells had similar usage. Researchers report that CXCR3-positive naive cells carry more hydrophobic TRB CDR3s than CXCR3-negative naive cells.

Germline CDR1 and CDR2: SNHLY and FYNNEI. This CDR3 spans 14 amino acids. The specimen was naive CXCR3- CD8+ T cells from blood. Subset given: CD45RO-CCR7+CD27+CD95- naive CD8+ T cells lacking CXCR3 (TNR3-). The sequence derives from a human donor in good health. Some clones in this sample may be carry-over from other donors' samples. The chain has TRBV2 and TRBJ2-7; TCRdb reports TRBD2, a call that lacks DNA to check it against. The CDR3 reads CASSAWREGSEQYF.